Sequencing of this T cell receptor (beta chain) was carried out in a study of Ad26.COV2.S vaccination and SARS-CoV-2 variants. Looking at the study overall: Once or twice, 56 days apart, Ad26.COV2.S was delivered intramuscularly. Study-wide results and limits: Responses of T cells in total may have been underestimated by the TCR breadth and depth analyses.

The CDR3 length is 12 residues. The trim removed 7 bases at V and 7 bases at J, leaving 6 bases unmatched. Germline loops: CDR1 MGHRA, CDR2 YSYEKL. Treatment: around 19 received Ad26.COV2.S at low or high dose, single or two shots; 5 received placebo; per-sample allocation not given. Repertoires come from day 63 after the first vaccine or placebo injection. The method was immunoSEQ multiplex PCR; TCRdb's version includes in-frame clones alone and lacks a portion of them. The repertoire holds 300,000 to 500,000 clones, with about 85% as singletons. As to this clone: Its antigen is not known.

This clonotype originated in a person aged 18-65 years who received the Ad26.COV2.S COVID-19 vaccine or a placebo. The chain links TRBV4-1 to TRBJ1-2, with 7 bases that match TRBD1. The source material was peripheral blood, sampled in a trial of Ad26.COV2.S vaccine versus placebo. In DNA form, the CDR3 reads TGCGCCAGCACCGATAACAGGGGTGGCTACACCTTC. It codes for CASTDNRGGYTF.